This T cell receptor (beta chain) was found in a study of T-cell memory formation after mild COVID-19. After removal of 1 base from V and 1 base from J, the junction contained 7 bases not matched to a gene. The CDR3 has 17 residues. TCRdb re-derived calls from the 5' RACE reads in MiXCR, one entry per CDR3 protein. The repertoire includes around 200,000 distinct CDR3 sequences, over 20% of them detected once, and roughly 23% sits in the top ten. Points from the study as a whole: Some responding clones appeared in pre-infection memory, suggesting cross-reactive memory joined. Among contracting clones, CD4+ were mainly CM/EM and CD8+ enriched in EMRA.

About this clonotype itself: Its antigen is unknown.

The TCR was taken from an adult woman who had mild COVID-19 (a few samples of this study predate the infection). Cell type and time point are not known. This chain connects TRBV12-3 or TRBV12-4 to TRBJ2-3, with TRBD1 matching over 8 bases. The sequenced material came from PBMCs or a T cell subset sorted from them (not recorded which). Written as DNA, the CDR3 is TGTGCCAGCAGTTTAGGGGGCAGGGGGCCTGGCACAGATACGCAGTATTTT. This translates into CASSLGGRGPGTDTQYF.